This T cell receptor beta chain was captured in a study of blood T cell repertoires in COVID-19. Profiling relied on immunoSEQ multiplex PCR, and the TCRdb table lists in-frame clones only, not all of them. The table includes 200,000 to 300,000 clones, about nine tenths detected once. Unmatched junction bases numbered 7, after V lost 4 bases and J lost 4 bases. The CDR3 has 14 amino acids. The germline V gene has CDR1 SGHNT and CDR2 YYREEE (reference sequence). Participant ages covered about 18 to 90 years across some 25 US areas. Sequenced input: PBMCs or T cells enriched from blood (not recorded which). This clonotype was sampled from a woman between 40 and 55 years old with acute COVID-19. V is TRBV5-4 and J is TRBJ1-2; 7 bases are a match to TRBD1. The chain's CDR3 is CASSPWGQFYGYTF. DNA of the CDR3: TGTGCCAGCAGCCCATGGGGACAGTTCTATGGCTACACCTTC.